This T cell receptor (beta chain) was sequenced for a study of CD8+ T cells in alopecia areata. Points from the study as a whole: Affected lesional scalp, above all in alopecia totalis/universalis, was more clonal than normal scalp.

The germline V gene has CDR1 NSQYPW and CDR2 LRSPGD (reference sequence). The CDR3 length is 14 residues. The ends lost 5 bases at V and 2 bases at J; junction bases unmatched: 4. Following extraction, RNA underwent reverse transcription to cDNA, which served as the sequencing template. TCRdb's copy holds only in-frame clones and misses some; the assay was immunoSEQ multiplex PCR. The record shows roughly 110,000 clones for this sample, with no singletons present. There are a few counts of this clone. Its antigen is not known. Gene names and germline match the mouse. The CDR3 is cut off 4 residues early in the read; its end comes from the germline J gene.

Sequenced: lesional skin. The source of this sequence is a C3H/HeJ mouse with alopecia areata. MHC haplotype of the mouse line: H2-k. V gene TRBV1 combines with J gene TRBJ2-5, with TRBD1 matching 7 bases. CDR3 protein: CTCSLRDSQDTQYF. The DNA read from the CDR3 is TGCACCTGCAGTCTCCGGGACAGCCAAGAC.